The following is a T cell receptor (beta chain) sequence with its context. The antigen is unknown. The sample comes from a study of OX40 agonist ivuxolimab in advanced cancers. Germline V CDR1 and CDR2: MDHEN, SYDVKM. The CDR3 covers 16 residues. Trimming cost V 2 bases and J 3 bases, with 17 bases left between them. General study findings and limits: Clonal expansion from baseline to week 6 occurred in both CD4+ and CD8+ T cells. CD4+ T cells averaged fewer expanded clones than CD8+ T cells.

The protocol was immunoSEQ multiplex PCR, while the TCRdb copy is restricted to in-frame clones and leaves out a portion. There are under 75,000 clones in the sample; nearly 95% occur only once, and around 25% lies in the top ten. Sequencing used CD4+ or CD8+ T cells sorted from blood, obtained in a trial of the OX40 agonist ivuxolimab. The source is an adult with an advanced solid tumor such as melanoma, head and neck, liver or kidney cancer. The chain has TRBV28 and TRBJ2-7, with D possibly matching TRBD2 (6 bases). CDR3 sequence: CASSLPLAPVGYEQYF. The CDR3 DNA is TGTGCCAGCAGTTTACCTCTAGCGCCTGTGGGCTACGAGCAGTACTTC. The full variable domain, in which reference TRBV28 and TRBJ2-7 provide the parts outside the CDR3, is DVKVTQSSRYLVKRTGEKVFLECVQDMDHENMFWYRQDPGLGLRLIYFSYDVKMKEKGDIPEGYSVSREKKERFSLILESASTNQTSMYLCASSLPLAPVGYEQYFGPGTRLTVT.